Below are 5 T cell receptor beta chains sequenced from a single sample in a study of cytomegalovirus exposure and HLA in healthy donors. The PCR used 60 Vbeta and 13 Jbeta primers. The table came from immunoSEQ multiplex PCR; TCRdb's copy has only in-frame clones and leaves some out. The data contain about 73,000 clones, 60% to 75% of them singletons. Sequencing was performed on PBMCs. The source of these receptors is a man between 70 and 80 years old in good health and CMV-seronegative.

V and J are TRBV27 and TRBJ2-3, with a weak D call TRBD2 (6 bases). V was trimmed by 5 bases and J by 0 bases, leaving 12 bases between them. Germline V gives CDR1 MNHEY, CDR2 SMNVEV (reference sequence). The CDR3 covers 15 residues. This CDR3 is CASSPRGPSTDTQYF. CDR3 coding DNA: TGTGCCAGCAGTCCGCGGGGACCTAGCACAGATACGCAGTATTTT.

DNA for the CDR3: TGTGCCAGCAGCCCCCGCCTCTCCCGGGCCTACGAGCAGTACTTC. It is translated as CASSPRLSRAYEQYF. The chain links TRBV7-2 to TRBJ2-7; no clear D gene. The V end was cut by 5 bases, the J end by 2 bases, with 16 bases between. CDR1 is SGHTA and CDR2 is FQGNSA in the germline V gene. The CDR3 extends over 15 amino acids.

This clone was seen only a few times. This chain connects TRBV6-5 to TRBJ1-2; 7 bases fit TRBD1. Germline lookup yields CDR1 MNHEY and CDR2 SVGAGI. The CDR3 contains 13 residues. V gave up 6 bases and J gave up 2 bases; unmatched junction bases: 3. The CDR3 DNA sequence: TGTGCCAGCAGCCTACAGGGGAACTATGGCTACACCTTC. As protein: CASSLQGNYGYTF.

As to this clone: One end of the junction fails to match germline, which may point to a read error. The genes are TRBV7-9 and TRBJ1-1, with 9 bases lining up with TRBD1. This CDR3 is built from 15 residues. Germline V gene lookup returns CDR1 SEHNR and CDR2 FQNEAQ (reference sequence). The CDR3 DNA follows: TGTTCCAGCAGCTTATTGGGACAGGGGAACACTGAAGCTTTCTTT. Amino acids: CSSSLLGQGNTEAFF.

In DNA form, the CDR3 reads TGCGCCAGCAGCACAATTAGGACAGGGAACACCGGGGAGCTGTTTTTT. Its translation: CASSTIRTGNTGELFF. The V and J genes are TRBV4-3 and TRBJ2-2, with 7 bases that match TRBD1. V dropped 5 bases and J dropped 1; count of bases not matched to a gene: 7. This CDR3 region has 16 residues. Germline CDR1 and CDR2: LGHNA and YSLEER.